This TCR beta chain originates from a study of blood T cell repertoires in COVID-19. Study-wide background: Both acute and convalescent COVID-19 samples were obtained from the United States, Italy and Spain. T cells, B-cell-depleted T cells, or PBMCs supplied cDNA or gDNA.

CDR3 length equals 17 residues. Germline values: CDR1 MGHRA, CDR2 YSYEKL. With 2 bases clipped from V and 3 bases from J, the junction kept 4 bases outside the gene matches. The table came from immunoSEQ multiplex PCR; TCRdb's copy has only in-frame clones and leaves some out. The sample lists 200,000 to 300,000 clones; approximately 91% were seen once. Sequences were obtained from peripheral blood. The chain has TRBV4-1 and TRBJ2-2, with TRBD2 matching 12 bases. The receptor's source is a person in their late teens or twenties with COVID-19, enrolled during active disease. In nucleotides, the CDR3 is TGCGCCAGCAGCCAATTACTAGCGGGAGGTTACACCGGGGAGCTGTTTTTT. Translation gives CASSQLLAGGYTGELFF.